Listed below are T cell receptor beta chains from one sample, sequenced in a study of T cells after yellow fever vaccination. Each CDR3 protein gets one entry after TCRdb re-called the 5' RACE reads with MiXCR. The data contain 400,000 to 650,000 distinct CDR3 sequences, 21% of them seen just once; the ten biggest clones take up around 17%. Sequencing was performed on PBMCs, taken approximately 22 days after the first yellow fever vaccination. All receptors come from a young man who received the YFV17D yellow fever vaccine. Each CDR3 is given with its conserved first and last residue. Fields, in order: J gene, V gene, clone size, D gene, CDR3 DNA, CDR3 protein. D genes are given only for firm matches. Clone size is shown for a subset of rows, as once, few, many or a class of expanded clone.

j_call: TRBJ2-7
v_call: TRBV7-2
clone_size: few
d_call: TRBD2
cdr3_nt: TGTGCCAGCAGCTCTCCTAGCGGGGGGGCCTACGAGCAGTACTTC
cdr3_aa: CASSSPSGGAYEQYF

j_call: TRBJ2-4
v_call: TRBV4-2
clone_size: many
d_call: -
cdr3_nt: TGTGCCAGCAGCCAGGCCGGGACTCCCGAAAACATTCAGTACTTC
cdr3_aa: CASSQAGTPENIQYF

j_call: TRBJ2-3
v_call: TRBV10-3
clone_size: -
d_call: -
cdr3_nt: TGTGCCATCAGTGAGTCTGTGGTCACAGATACGCAGTATTTT
cdr3_aa: CAISESVVTDTQYF

j_call: TRBJ2-1
v_call: TRBV4-2
clone_size: -
d_call: TRBD2
cdr3_nt: TGTGCCAGCAGCCAAGAAAAAAAAAGGCCGGGGGGGCTCGACGAAGGGTACAATGAGCAGTTCTTC
cdr3_aa: CASSQEKKRPGGLDEGYNEQFF

j_call: TRBJ2-7
v_call: TRBV14
clone_size: few
d_call: TRBD1
cdr3_nt: TGTGCCAGCAGCCAAGGTCCGGGACAGGGTAGCTACGAGCAGTACTTC
cdr3_aa: CASSQGPGQGSYEQYF

j_call: TRBJ2-1
v_call: TRBV29-1
clone_size: many
d_call: TRBD2
cdr3_nt: TGCAGCGTCCCTCTAAGCGGGGGGGGTAATGAGCAGTTCTTC
cdr3_aa: CSVPLSGGGNEQFF

j_call: TRBJ1-2
v_call: TRBV6-1
clone_size: few
d_call: -
cdr3_nt: TGTGCCAGCAGTAAACAGGACGGGACCGCTATAGGTGGCTACACCTTC
cdr3_aa: CASSKQDGTAIGGYTF

j_call: TRBJ2-3
v_call: TRBV9
clone_size: -
d_call: -
cdr3_nt: TGTGCCAGCAGGGAGGTGGAGGGGAGGAAAACAGATACGCAGTATTTT
cdr3_aa: CASREVEGRKTDTQYF

j_call: TRBJ2-1
v_call: TRBV12-3/TRBV12-4
clone_size: -
d_call: TRBD2
cdr3_nt: TGTGCCAGCAGTTTAGGGGGACTAGCGGTCTTC
cdr3_aa: CASSLGGLAVF

j_call: TRBJ2-1
v_call: TRBV5-1
clone_size: few
d_call: -
cdr3_nt: TGCGCCAGCAGCCTCGGGACGCCGGAGTGGGGGAGGCCCTACAATGAGCAGTTCTTC
cdr3_aa: CASSLGTPEWGRPYNEQFF

j_call: TRBJ1-6
v_call: TRBV5-6
clone_size: few
d_call: -
cdr3_nt: TGTGCCAGCAGCATACCCAGTAAGGGAAGGAATTCACCCCTCCACTTT
cdr3_aa: CASSIPSKGRNSPLHF

j_call: TRBJ1-4
v_call: TRBV5-1
clone_size: -
d_call: -
cdr3_nt: TGCGCCAGCAGCAATACAGGGATAACTAATGAAAAACTGTTTTTT
cdr3_aa: CASSNTGITNEKLFF

j_call: TRBJ2-2
v_call: TRBV6-5
clone_size: few
d_call: -
cdr3_nt: TGTGCCAGCAGTTACTACCCGGGACGGGACACCGGGGAGCTGTTTTTT
cdr3_aa: CASSYYPGRDTGELFF

j_call: TRBJ2-3
v_call: TRBV5-1
clone_size: -
d_call: -
cdr3_nt: TGCGCCAGCAGCTCCATAATTTTCGGGACTCCCGCGGAAGATACGCAGTATTTT
cdr3_aa: CASSSIIFGTPAEDTQYF

j_call: TRBJ1-2
v_call: TRBV4-3
clone_size: few
d_call: -
cdr3_nt: TGCGCCAGCAGCCAAGAGTACAGGGATTATGGCTACACCTTC
cdr3_aa: CASSQEYRDYGYTF

j_call: TRBJ2-3
v_call: TRBV5-1
clone_size: many
d_call: -
cdr3_nt: TGTGCCAGTAGTCTAAGATCTAGCACAGATACGCAGTATTTT
cdr3_aa: CASSLRSSTDTQYF

j_call: TRBJ1-1
v_call: TRBV19
clone_size: -
d_call: -
cdr3_nt: TGTGCCAGTAGTCAGAGAACTGAAGCTTTCTTT
cdr3_aa: CASSQRTEAFF